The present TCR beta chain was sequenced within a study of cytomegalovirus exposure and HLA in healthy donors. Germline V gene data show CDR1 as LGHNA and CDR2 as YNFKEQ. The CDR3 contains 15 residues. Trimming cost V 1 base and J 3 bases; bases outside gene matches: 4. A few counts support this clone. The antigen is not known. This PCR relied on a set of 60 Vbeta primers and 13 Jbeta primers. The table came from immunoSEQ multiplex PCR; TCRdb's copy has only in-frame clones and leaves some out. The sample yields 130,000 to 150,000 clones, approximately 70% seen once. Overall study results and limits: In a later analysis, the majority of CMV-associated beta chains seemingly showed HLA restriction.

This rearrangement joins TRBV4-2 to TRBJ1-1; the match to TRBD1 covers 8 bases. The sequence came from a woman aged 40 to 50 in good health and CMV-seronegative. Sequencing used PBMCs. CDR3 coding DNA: TGTGCCAGCAGCCAAGCGACAGGGGTGGACACTGAAGCTTTCTTT. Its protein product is CASSQATGVDTEAFF.